This entry lists 29 T cell receptor beta chains sequenced from one sample in a study of metastatic and nonmetastatic thyroid tumors. MiXCR reprocessed the PCR reads for TCRdb. This table holds tens of thousands of clones, about 30% found once. No treatment of any kind had been given to any patient before thyroid surgery. Material: blood. Every receptor here comes from a male donor with papillary thyroid cancer or a benign thyroid nodule (not recorded which). Some clones in this sample may be carry-over from other donors' samples.

V is TRBV18 and J is TRBJ1-2; D might be TRBD1 (6 bases). The CDR3 covers 13 residues. Deletions cut 6 bases from V and 0 bases from J, with 8 bases between. CDR1 is KGHSH, CDR2 LQKENI, per germline. This chain's CDR3 is CASSAGANYGYTF. The CDR3 region has the DNA TGTGCCAGCTCCGCAGGGGCTAACTATGGCTACACCTTC.

About this clone: Because it lacks the conserved phenylalanine or tryptophan at the end, this CDR3 is likely a read error. The chain combines TRBV20-1 with TRBJ2-7, with 10 bases fitting TRBD1. CDR1 is DFQATT, CDR2 SNEGSKA, per germline (reference sequence). This CDR3 contains 15 residues. With 4 bases clipped from V and 5 bases from J, the junction kept 11 bases outside the gene matches. CDR3 sequence: CSANDRDRGTHEQYL. The CDR3 nucleotides are TGCAGTGCTAACGACCGGGACAGGGGAACGCACGAGCAGTACCTC.

Worth noting for this clone: A read error may produce the germline difference seen at one junction end. V and J are TRBV7-7 and TRBJ2-1, with 8 bases matching TRBD2. CDR1 and CDR2 (germline): SSHAT, FNYEAQ (reference sequence). This CDR3 contains 15 residues. The CDR3 reads CASSLRREAYNEQFF. The CDR3 bases are TGTGCTAGCAGCTTGAGGCGGGAGGCCTACAATGAGCAGTTCTTC.

The chain carries TRBV11-2 and TRBJ2-1, with 8 bases matching TRBD2. Germline CDR1 is SGHAT and CDR2 is FQNNGV. The CDR3 sequence is 16 residues long. Unmatched junction bases numbered 8, after V lost 0 bases and J lost 7 bases. The CDR3 spells CASSLEAAGGANEQFF. Here the CDR3 DNA reads TGTGCCAGCAGCTTAGAGGCCGCGGGGGGCGCAAATGAGCAGTTCTTC. Drawing the rest from reference TRBV11-2 and TRBJ2-1, the complete variable domain is EAGVAQSPRYKIIEKRQSVAFWCNPISGHATLYWYQQILGQGPKLLIQFQNNGVVDDSQLPKDRFSAERLKGVDSTLKIQPAKLEDSAVYLCASSLEAAGGANEQFFGPGTRLTVL.

By share, this clone counts as medium-sized (0.01 to 0.1%). This chain uses TRBV5-1 with TRBJ2-7; D might be TRBD1 (5 bases). Germline V lookup: CDR1 SGHRS, CDR2 YFSETQ. The CDR3 covers 15 residues. V was cut by 4 bases and J by 2 bases, with 16 bases left in between. Here the CDR3 reads CASSPTPGKPYEQYF. The CDR3 bases are TGCGCCAGCAGCCCGACTCCAGGGAAACCCTACGAGCAGTACTTC.

This clone occurred many times. A single base separates this from a much larger clone, so it may be a read error. The chain has TRBV7-6 and TRBJ2-1, with a possible D match to TRBD1 (6 bases). This CDR3 spans 14 amino acids. CDR1 is SGHVS and CDR2 is FNYEAQ in the germline V gene. CDR3 nucleotide sequence: TGTGCCAGCAGCTTAGGGACAGCAGACAATGGGCAGTTCTTC. Protein: CASSLGTADNGQFF.

In this sample, this clone is medium-sized. The rearrangement uses TRBV20-1 and TRBJ1-6; D possibly corresponds to TRBD1 (5 bases). V was trimmed by 1 base and J by 7 bases, leaving 11 bases between them. Germline V lookup: CDR1 DFQATT, CDR2 SNEGSKA (reference sequence). The length of the CDR3 is 14 residues. The CDR3 loop reads CSARGGGENSPLHF. The CDR3 DNA reads TGCAGTGCTAGAGGGGGGGGTGAGAATTCACCCCTCCACTTT.

This CDR3 is CASSPLSGNEQYF. The DNA for the CDR3 is TGTGCCAGCAGTCCCCTTAGCGGGAACGAGCAGTACTTC. The chain uses TRBV6-1 and TRBJ2-7, with 8 positions matching TRBD2. CDR1 MNHNS and CDR2 SASEGT come from the germline V gene. This CDR3 spans 13 amino acids. V lost 5 bases, J lost 5 bases, and 5 bases stayed unmatched.

This clone was counted ten times or more. The chain recombines TRBV5-1 with TRBJ2-1, with 7 bases that match TRBD1. Germline trimming cut 3 bases from V and 0 bases from J; bases unmatched to any gene: 3. The CDR3 has 15 amino acids. The germline CDR1 and CDR2 sequences are SGHRS and YFSETQ. CDR3 sequence reads: CASSSDRASYNEQFF. The CDR3 DNA reads TGCGCCAGCAGCTCAGACAGGGCCTCCTACAATGAGCAGTTCTTC.

This sequence joins TRBV4-3 and TRBJ1-1; D might be TRBD1 (5 bases). The CDR3 loop spans 14 amino acids. The V gene lost 4 bases and the J gene lost 7 bases, with 16 bases spanning the gap. CDR1 and CDR2 from the germline V gene are LGHNA and YSLEER. In DNA, the CDR3 is TGCGCCAGCAGCCCCGGGGGGACGGGCGGTGAAGCTTTCTTT. Translating gives CASSPGGTGGEAFF.

The chain links TRBV20-1 to TRBJ1-4, with TRBD1 identical over 10 bases. Germline-derived CDR1 and CDR2 are DFQATT and SNEGSKA (reference sequence). V was clipped by 0 bases and J by 8 bases; unmatched bases: 6. The CDR3 contains 15 residues. For the CDR3, the DNA is TGCAGTGCTAGAGATAGGGACAGGGGAGGGGAAAAACTGTTTTTT. Translating gives CSARDRDRGGEKLFF.

This clone was detected only once. The rearrangement links TRBV10-3 to TRBJ2-1; D is possibly TRBD2 (7 bases). V lost 3 bases and J lost 7, with 28 bases in between. CDR1 and CDR2 (germline): ENHRY, SYGVKD. This CDR3 contains 19 residues. The CDR3 region has the DNA TGTGCCATCAGTGATGGGGGTTCGGGGGGCGCCGGGTTAAGAAATGAGCAGTTCTTC. This codes for CAISDGGSGGAGLRNEQFF.

This clone has at least ten counts. The V call is TRBV20-1, the J call TRBJ2-3; possible D gene TRBD2, 6 bases. The germline V and J ends were trimmed by 6 bases and 8 bases, with 21 bases remaining between them. The CDR3 is made up of 14 amino acids. Germline-derived CDR1 and CDR2 are DFQATT and SNEGSKA (reference sequence). The CDR3 DNA reads TGCAGTGCCAAAGCCGGGACTCCACCTCCTACGCAGTATTTT. Translating it yields CSAKAGTPPPTQYF.

The genes are TRBV7-9 and TRBJ2-1, with 8 bases matching TRBD2. Trimming cost V 3 bases and J 9 bases; bases outside gene matches: 4. Germline V gene lookup returns CDR1 SEHNR and CDR2 FQNEAQ (reference sequence). The CDR3 runs to 13 residues. This CDR3 is CASSLGSGSEQFF. CDR3 nucleotides: TGTGCCAGCAGCTTGGGGAGCGGGAGTGAGCAGTTCTTC.

In its sample, this clone was seen a few times. V and J are TRBV10-1 and TRBJ1-5; D may be TRBD1 (5 bases). Trimming removed 7 bases at V and 2 bases at J, with 15 bases between. The CDR3 covers 15 residues. CDR1 and CDR2 (germline): WNHNN, SYGVQD (reference sequence). This chain's CDR3 is CASTLRQPRNQPQHF. The CDR3 DNA reads TGCGCCAGCACCCTTCGACAGCCGCGCAATCAGCCCCAGCATTTT.

This clone appeared a few times. This chain links TRBV27 with TRBJ1-1, with 7 bases fitting TRBD1. Per the germline V gene, CDR1 is MNHEY and CDR2 is SMNVEV (reference sequence). The J segment lost 0 bases and the V segment lost 3 bases, leaving 4 bases of the junction unmatched. The CDR3 consists of 15 residues. The CDR3 spells CASSFDREVNTEAFF. As DNA, the CDR3 is TGTGCCAGCAGTTTCGACAGGGAGGTGAACACTGAAGCTTTCTTT.

The rearrangement uses TRBV10-3 and TRBJ2-1; 9 positions agree with TRBD2. This CDR3 spans 17 amino acids. The J segment lost 4 bases and the V segment lost 0 bases, leaving 7 bases of the junction unmatched. Germline values: CDR1 ENHRY, CDR2 SYGVKD. CDR3: CAISESVAGVKYNEQFF. Written as DNA, the CDR3 is TGTGCCATCAGTGAGTCGGTAGCGGGGGTAAAATACAATGAGCAGTTCTTC.

V and J are TRBV27 and TRBJ1-1; D is unclear. The CDR3 contains 13 residues. Trimming shortened V by 5 bases and J by 1 base, and 8 bases separated the two germline ends. CDR1 and CDR2 from the germline V gene are MNHEY and SMNVEV (reference sequence). The CDR3 spells CASSVHQNTEAFF. The CDR3 DNA sequence: TGTGCCAGCAGTGTACACCAGAACACTGAAGCTTTCTTT.

This clone was recorded a few times. The chain joins TRBV7-9 to TRBJ1-3, with 7 bases identical to TRBD1. With V trimmed by 5 bases and J by 8 bases, 9 bases remained unmatched. Per the germline V gene, CDR1 is SEHNR and CDR2 is FQNEAQ (reference sequence). This CDR3 is 14 amino acids long. The CDR3 DNA is TGTGCCAGCAGCAGCCGGGACAGTCCAGACACCATATATTTT. It specifies CASSSRDSPDTIYF.

Only a few counts were recorded for this clone. V gene TRBV11-2 combines with J gene TRBJ1-2, with 8 nucleotides matching TRBD1. The CDR3 is made up of 16 amino acids. Germline-derived CDR1 and CDR2 are SGHAT and FQNNGV. The V gene end was trimmed by 4 bases and the J gene end by 4 bases; junction bases not matched to a gene: 11. Here the CDR3 reads CASSSNRQGSAYGYTF. The CDR3 region has the DNA TGTGCCAGCAGCTCAAACCGACAGGGGTCTGCCTATGGCTACACCTTC.

In its sample, this clone was seen many times. V and J are TRBV9 and TRBJ1-2; D may be TRBD1 (6 bases). The V end lost 0 bases, the J end lost 2 bases, and 11 bases lay between the germline ends. The CDR3 extends over 15 amino acids. Germline V lookup: CDR1 SGDLS, CDR2 YYNGEE. CDR3 sequence reads: CASSVEADRNYGYTF. Written as DNA, the CDR3 is TGTGCCAGCAGCGTAGAGGCTGACAGGAACTATGGCTACACCTTC.

This clone has only a few counts. This chain links TRBV2 with TRBJ2-7; 11 positions match TRBD2. CDR1 is SNHLY and CDR2 is FYNNEI in the germline V gene. J lost 9 bases, V lost 6 bases, and 10 bases had no gene match. CDR3 length: 14 residues. In nucleotides, the CDR3 is TGTGCCAGCAGGGAGACTAGCGGGGCCCTGGGGCAGTACTTC. Protein: CASRETSGALGQYF.

This clone is deemed medium-sized. This rearrangement joins TRBV6-1 to TRBJ2-7; TRBD2 aligns across 14 bases. The CDR3 runs 16 residues. V gave up 4 bases and J gave up 1 base; unmatched junction bases: 3. Germline CDR1 MNHNS, CDR2 SASEGT. Written as DNA, the CDR3 is TGTGCCAGCAGTGCAGGGACTAGCGGGAGATCCTACGAGCAGTACTTC. Translation: CASSAGTSGRSYEQYF.

This clone has only a few counts. In DNA, the CDR3 is TGTGCCAGCAGTTTATCCCGCCCGGATACGCAGTATTTT. Translating gives CASSLSRPDTQYF. This chain uses TRBV27 with TRBJ2-3; D is ambiguous. Germline lookup yields CDR1 MNHEY and CDR2 SMNVEV (reference sequence). The CDR3 covers 13 residues. Trimming cost V 0 bases and J 6 bases, with 7 bases left between them.

This clone was found many times. The V and J genes are TRBV20-1 and TRBJ2-1; TRBD2 matches 9 bases. The V segment lost 1 base and the J segment 5 bases; nucleotides outside the gene matches: 3. Germline lookup yields CDR1 DFQATT and CDR2 SNEGSKA (reference sequence). The CDR3 covers 14 residues. CDR3 nucleotides: TGCAGTGCTAGAGGACTAGCGGAGAACAATGAGCAGTTCTTC. Its protein is CSARGLAENNEQFF.

This clone has at least ten counts. This chain joins TRBV6-1 and TRBJ1-3, with TRBD1 matching over 8 bases. The CDR3 runs 16 residues. J lost 3 bases, V lost 2 bases, and 6 bases had no gene match. Germline V gene sequence: CDR1 MNHNS, CDR2 SASEGT. The DNA for the CDR3 is TGTGCCAGCAGTGAATCGGACAGGGAAGGTGGAAACACCATATATTTT. It translates to CASSESDREGGNTIYF.

This clone was counted many times. The chain links TRBV2 to TRBJ2-3, with 7 bases fitting TRBD2. Germline V gene lookup returns CDR1 SNHLY and CDR2 FYNNEI. There are 15 residues in the CDR3. Unmatched junction bases numbered 9, after V lost 8 bases and J lost 1 base. CDR3 protein: CASGLSGAGTDTQYF. Written as DNA, the CDR3 is TGTGCCAGCGGGCTAAGCGGGGCAGGCACAGATACGCAGTATTTT.

V and J are TRBV5-1 and TRBJ1-6; 7 nucleotides match TRBD1. The junction had 7 bases not matched to a gene; V was cut back by 1 base and J by 9 bases. The CDR3 runs to 15 residues. The germline gives CDR1 SGHRS, CDR2 YFSETQ. CDR3 loop: CASSLLGQSTSPLHF. CDR3 bases: TGCGCCAGCAGCTTGTTGGGACAGAGTACTTCACCCCTCCACTTT. Full variable domain (missing parts from reference TRBV5-1 and TRBJ1-6): KAGVTQTPRYLIKTRGQQVTLSCSPISGHRSVSWYQQTPGQGLQFLFEYFSETQRNKGNFPGRFSGRQFSNSRSEMNVSTLELGDSALYLCASSLLGQSTSPLHFGNGTRLTVT.

This clone was found many times. The rearrangement joins TRBV11-2 to TRBJ2-1, with D unresolved. The germline V and J ends were trimmed by 0 bases and 8 bases, with 8 bases remaining between them. The CDR3 extends over 13 amino acids. CDR1 SGHAT and CDR2 FQNNGV come from the germline V gene. The CDR3 bases are TGTGCCAGCAGCTTAGATCTGGGTCATGAGCAGTTCTTC. It translates to CASSLDLGHEQFF.